These T cell receptor beta chains were read from a single sample in a study of blood T cell repertoires in COVID-19. Produced via immunoSEQ multiplex PCR; TCRdb's table is partial and in-frame only. The sample contains a few hundred thousand clones, around 89% of which appear only once. The sequenced sample was peripheral blood. The source is a woman aged 55-69 years with COVID-19, enrolled during active disease. Both conserved end residues are part of each CDR3. D genes are given only for firm matches. Clone size, where shown, is once, few, many, or a class for clones that have expanded.

j_gene: TRBJ2-1; d_gene: NA; abundance: NA; v_gene: TRBV5-4; len: 15; CDR3aa: CASSLVGGQYNEQFF; CDR3nt: TGTGCCAGCAGCTTGGTCGGGGGGCAATACAATGAGCAGTTCTTC
j_gene: TRBJ2-2; d_gene: NA; abundance: NA; v_gene: TRBV6-4; len: 14; CDR3aa: CASSALRGTGELFF; CDR3nt: TGTGCCAGCAGCGCTCTCAGGGGCACCGGGGAGCTGTTTTTT
j_gene: TRBJ2-1; d_gene: NA; abundance: NA; v_gene: TRBV12-3/TRBV12-4; len: 11; CDR3aa: CASSFRGIGFF; CDR3nt: TGTGCCAGCAGTTTTCGGGGGATTGGGTTCTTC
j_gene: TRBJ1-1; d_gene: NA; abundance: NA; v_gene: TRBV7-3; len: 14; CDR3aa: CASSSTSGSTEAFF; CDR3nt: TGTGCCAGCAGCTCAACAAGCGGATCCACTGAAGCTTTCTTT
j_gene: TRBJ1-1; d_gene: NA; abundance: NA; v_gene: TRBV27; len: 13; CDR3aa: CASSLRGGTEAFF; CDR3nt: TGTGCCAGCAGTTTGCGCGGTGGCACTGAAGCTTTCTTT
j_gene: TRBJ2-2; d_gene: NA; abundance: once; v_gene: TRBV7-8; len: 14; CDR3aa: CASIPIKNTGELFF; CDR3nt: TGTGCCAGCATCCCTATTAAGAACACCGGGGAGCTGTTTTTT
j_gene: TRBJ2-3; d_gene: TRBD1; abundance: NA; v_gene: TRBV20-1; len: 15; CDR3aa: CSASPWTGATDTQYF; CDR3nt: TGCAGTGCTAGTCCATGGACAGGGGCGACAGATACGCAGTATTTT
j_gene: TRBJ2-7; d_gene: NA; abundance: few; v_gene: TRBV25-1; len: 14; CDR3aa: CASSARPRGFEQYF; CDR3nt: TGTGCCAGCAGTGCTAGGCCTCGGGGGTTCGAGCAGTACTTC
j_gene: TRBJ1-2; d_gene: NA; abundance: few; v_gene: TRBV3-1/TRBV3-2; len: 14; CDR3aa: CASSPQRDNYGYTF; CDR3nt: TGTGCCAGCAGCCCCCAGCGAGATAACTATGGCTACACCTTC
j_gene: TRBJ1-4; d_gene: NA; abundance: NA; v_gene: TRBV5-1; len: 15; CDR3aa: CASSRFQGADEKLFF; CDR3nt: TGCGCCAGCAGCCGCTTTCAAGGGGCAGATGAAAAACTGTTTTTT
j_gene: TRBJ2-7; d_gene: NA; abundance: NA; v_gene: TRBV7-9; len: 13; CDR3aa: CASSRDSLYEQYF; CDR3nt: TGTGCCAGCAGCCGGGACTCCCTCTACGAGCAGTACTTC
j_gene: TRBJ1-5; d_gene: TRBD1; abundance: NA; v_gene: TRBV5-1; len: 16; CDR3aa: CASSLGDRQSNQPQHF; CDR3nt: TGCGCCAGCAGCTTAGGGGACAGACAGAGCAATCAGCCCCAGCATTTT
j_gene: TRBJ2-5; d_gene: NA; abundance: NA; v_gene: TRBV25-1; len: 16; CDR3aa: CASSEGGGFVAETQYF; CDR3nt: TGTGCCAGCAGTGAGGGAGGGGGTTTCGTTGCGGAGACCCAGTACTTC
j_gene: TRBJ2-5; d_gene: NA; abundance: NA; v_gene: TRBV5-1; len: 14; CDR3aa: CASSLPGETAAQYF; CDR3nt: TGCGCCAGCAGCTTGCCAGGGGAGACTGCGGCCCAGTACTTC
j_gene: TRBJ2-7; d_gene: TRBD2; abundance: NA; v_gene: TRBV3-1/TRBV3-2; len: 15; CDR3aa: CASSLFRTSGYEQYF; CDR3nt: TGTGCCAGCAGCCTATTCAGGACTAGCGGGTACGAGCAGTACTTC
j_gene: TRBJ1-6; d_gene: NA; abundance: NA; v_gene: TRBV9; len: 15; CDR3aa: CASSPGLGGNSPLHF; CDR3nt: TGTGCCAGCAGCCCGGGACTGGGAGGGAATTCACCCCTCCACTTT
j_gene: TRBJ2-5; d_gene: TRBD2; abundance: NA; v_gene: TRBV7-9; len: 16; CDR3aa: CASSSSGGAAIETQYF; CDR3nt: TGTGCCAGCAGCTCGAGCGGGGGGGCAGCGATAGAGACCCAGTACTTC
j_gene: TRBJ2-7; d_gene: TRBD1; abundance: NA; v_gene: TRBV5-1; len: 16; CDR3aa: CASSRGQGANQGEQYF; CDR3nt: TGCGCCAGCAGCAGAGGACAGGGGGCTAACCAGGGCGAGCAGTACTTC
j_gene: TRBJ2-2; d_gene: NA; abundance: NA; v_gene: TRBV4-2; len: 16; CDR3aa: CASSPSSGTNTGELFF; CDR3nt: TGTGCCAGCAGCCCTAGTAGCGGAACGAACACCGGGGAGCTGTTTTTT
j_gene: TRBJ1-3; d_gene: TRBD1; abundance: NA; v_gene: TRBV2; len: 16; CDR3aa: CASSVRTGGSGNTIYF; CDR3nt: TGTGCCAGCAGTGTTAGGACAGGGGGCTCAGGAAACACCATATATTTT